The 21 T cell receptor beta chains presented below share a single source sample, sequenced in a study of shared clonotypes between healthy human individuals. Libraries were prepared by immunoSEQ multiplex PCR; TCRdb keeps only in-frame clonotypes and omits some of them. The data hold 2,500,000 or so clones, with roughly nine tenths observed a single time. Material for sequencing was naive CD4+ T cells sorted from blood. Subset here: CD45RA+ positively selected. The receptors were gathered from a man aged 18-30 years in good health.

This sequence joins TRBV18 and TRBJ2-7; TRBD2 is a possible D gene (5 bases). This CDR3 contains 16 residues. Germline-derived CDR1 and CDR2 are KGHSH and LQKENI. V dropped 0 bases and J dropped 3 bases, with 15 bases sitting between them. CDR3 bases: TGTGCCAGCTCACCACCGGGAGCCTATCCAAACTACGAGCAGTACTTC. Translated: CASSPPGAYPNYEQYF. Combining the CDR3 with reference TRBV18 and TRBJ2-7 gives the whole variable domain NAGVMQNPRHLVRRRGQEARLRCSPMKGHSHVYWYRQLPEEGLKFMVYLQKENIIDESGMPKERFSAEFPKEGPSILRIQQVVRGDSAAYFCASSPPGAYPNYEQYFGPGTRLTVT.

This clone was observed a single time. The V gene is TRBV19, the J gene TRBJ2-3; D gene ambiguous. The CDR3 has 13 amino acids. V gave up 5 bases and J gave up 4 bases, with 10 bases separating them. Germline V gene data show CDR1 as LNHDA and CDR2 as SQIVND (reference sequence). CDR3 loop: CASSLIGADTQYF. The CDR3 DNA reads TGTGCCAGTAGTCTGATAGGAGCAGATACGCAGTATTTT.

The gene calls are TRBV5-1 and TRBJ1-5; D gene uncertain. Germline V lookup: CDR1 SGHRS, CDR2 YFSETQ. This CDR3 region has 11 residues. CDR3 coding DNA: TGCGCTCAGCATCGAATCCAGCCCCAGCATTTT. Its translation is CAQHRIQPQHF.

CDR3: CASTNGGTTDTQYF. The CDR3 coding sequence is TGTGCCAGCACCAATGGCGGGACCACAGATACGCAGTATTTT. The rearrangement uses TRBV5-4 and TRBJ2-3; TRBD2 is a possible D gene (6 bases). CDR1 is SGHNT and CDR2 is YYREEE in the germline V gene (reference sequence). Trimming took off 6 bases at V and 2 bases at J, with 13 bases between the two ends. The CDR3 extends over 14 amino acids.

A few counts support this clone. The chain links TRBV6-1 to TRBJ1-2; tentatively, D is TRBD1 (6 bases). The CDR3 spans 13 residues. Germline CDR1 reads MNHNS; CDR2 reads SASEGT. The ends were cut back, 6 bases at V and 3 bases at J, with 11 bases in the middle. CDR3 nucleotide sequence: TGTGCCAGCAGCCCCGGGACATACTATGGCTACACCTTC. Amino acids: CASSPGTYYGYTF.

The genes are TRBV10-3 and TRBJ2-2; D is ambiguous. Germline CDR1 is ENHRY and CDR2 is SYGVKD. V lost 6 bases and J lost 3, with 14 bases in between. The CDR3 loop spans 15 amino acids. The CDR3, as DNA: TGTGCCATCAGGTCCCTGACCGCGGACACCGGGGAGCTGTTTTTT. Protein sequence: CAIRSLTADTGELFF.

The chain has TRBV7-2 and TRBJ1-1; D perhaps matches TRBD1 (6 bases). CDR3 length: 11 residues. The germline CDR1 and CDR2 sequences are SGHTA and FQGNSA. V was pared by 1 base and J by 10 bases, with 7 bases between. CDR3 residues: CASSLEGGAFF. The CDR3 region has the DNA TGTGCCAGCAGCTTAGAAGGGGGAGCTTTCTTT. Complete variable domain (other parts from reference TRBV7-2 and TRBJ1-1): GAGVSQSPSNKVTEKGKDVELRCDPISGHTALYWYRQSLGQGLEFLIYFQGNSAPDKSGLPSDRFSAERTGGSVSTLTIQRTQQEDSAVYLCASSLEGGAFFGQGTRLTVV.

Regarding this clone: The same CDR3 arises from other DNA sequences in this sample as well. J is TRBJ2-7 and V is TRBV20-1; no definite D call. V lost 2 bases, J lost 3 bases, and 5 bases lay in between. The germline gives CDR1 DFQATT, CDR2 SNEGSKA (reference sequence). CDR3 size: 11 residues. The CDR3 coding sequence is TGCAGTGCTAGAAGGGACTACGAGCAGTACTTC. Its protein is CSARRDYEQYF.

Comment on this clone: The same CDR3 arises from other DNA sequences in this sample as well. The V gene is TRBV7-9, the J gene TRBJ1-1; 8 bases map to TRBD1. Unmatched junction bases numbered 7, after V lost 5 bases and J lost 5 bases. This CDR3 spans 14 amino acids. Germline CDR1 is SEHNR and CDR2 is FQNEAQ (reference sequence). CDR3 loop: CASSLGQGETEAFF. In DNA form, the CDR3 reads TGTGCCAGCAGCCTTGGACAGGGTGAGACTGAAGCTTTCTTT.

This chain links TRBV4-3 with TRBJ2-1; TRBD2 agrees at 10 bases. Germline V gene sequence: CDR1 LGHNA, CDR2 YSLEER. This CDR3 has 16 residues. Trimming at V came to 0 bases and at J to 5 bases, leaving 4 bases not matched to a gene. CDR3 sequence: CASSQELGLAHNEQFF. The CDR3, as DNA: TGCGCCAGCAGCCAAGAATTGGGACTAGCGCACAATGAGCAGTTCTTC.

The V gene is TRBV4-1, the J gene TRBJ1-5; D is undetermined. Germline values: CDR1 MGHRA, CDR2 YSYEKL. The CDR3 has 15 amino acids. V dropped 4 bases and J dropped 3 bases, with 13 bases sitting between them. The CDR3 is CASSRLDPPNQPQHF. The CDR3, as DNA: TGCGCCAGCAGCCGCCTGGACCCACCCAATCAGCCCCAGCATTTT.

The V gene is TRBV15, the J gene TRBJ2-3; D perhaps matches TRBD2 (5 bases). V lost 1 base to trimming and J lost 6 bases, with 14 bases between them. There are 15 residues in the CDR3. Germline loops: CDR1 LNHNV, CDR2 YYDKDF (reference sequence). In DNA form, the CDR3 reads TGTGCCACCAGCAGAGTGCCGGGGAGTGGGGATACGCAGTATTTT. Residues: CATSRVPGSGDTQYF.

The chain uses TRBV6-5 and TRBJ1-3; no reliable D call. The CDR3 spans 12 residues. Germline V gives CDR1 MNHEY, CDR2 SVGAGI. Trimming removed 7 bases from V and 3 bases from J, with 7 bases in between. The CDR3 loop reads CASTGYGNTIYF. CDR3 coding DNA: TGTGCCAGCACAGGTTATGGAAACACCATATATTTT.

The chain employs TRBV2 and TRBJ2-7; 7 bases match TRBD2. This CDR3 has 16 amino acids. The V gene's germline CDR1 is SNHLY and CDR2 FYNNEI. With 0 bases clipped from V and 12 bases from J, the junction kept 17 bases outside the gene matches. The CDR3 region has the DNA TGTGCCAGCAGTGAAGCCCACAATAGCGGGCCCGTGCTGCCGTACTTC. This sequence encodes CASSEAHNSGPVLPYF.

This rearrangement joins TRBV11-2 to TRBJ2-3, with D unresolved. The V gene lost 0 bases and the J gene lost 5 bases, with 9 bases spanning the gap. CDR3 length: 14 residues. From germline, CDR1 is SGHAT and CDR2 FQNNGV. This CDR3 is CASSLDGSGDTQYF. In DNA, the CDR3 is TGTGCCAGCAGCTTAGACGGGTCGGGAGATACGCAGTATTTT.

The V call is TRBV27, the J call TRBJ2-7; 7 nucleotides agree with TRBD2. The V segment lost 1 base and the J segment 4 bases; nucleotides outside the gene matches: 7. The CDR3 contains 15 residues. Per germline, CDR1 MNHEY and CDR2 SMNVEV (reference sequence). Written as DNA, the CDR3 is TGTGCCAGCAGTTTATACGGCGGGAGTGGGTACGAGCAGTACTTC. Protein product: CASSLYGGSGYEQYF.

J is TRBJ1-2 and V is TRBV9; 7 bases line up with TRBD1. Germline CDR1 and CDR2: SGDLS and YYNGEE. Trimming removed 4 bases from V and 4 bases from J; junction bases left unmatched: 7. The CDR3 runs 14 residues. CDR3 sequence (DNA): TGTGCCAGCAGCCCACAGGGGACGAGCTATGGCTACACCTTC. The encoded protein is CASSPQGTSYGYTF.

The rearrangement joins TRBV2 to TRBJ2-3, with 7 bases identical to TRBD2. Germline V gene sequence: CDR1 SNHLY, CDR2 FYNNEI. Losses at the gene ends were 2 bases for V and 6 bases for J; bases not matched to a gene: 5. The CDR3 is made up of 14 amino acids. CDR3 DNA: TGTGCCAGCAGTGAAACACAACTAGCGGATACGCAGTATTTT. Its protein is CASSETQLADTQYF.

The J gene is TRBJ2-3, the V gene TRBV7-2, with a possible D match to TRBD2 (7 bases). Germline CDR1 is SGHTA and CDR2 is FQGNSA. V was trimmed by 3 bases and J by 3 bases, leaving 13 bases between them. The CDR3 is made up of 15 amino acids. The CDR3 spells CASSLQSGTTDTQYF. The CDR3 region has the DNA TGTGCCAGCAGCTTGCAAAGCGGGACAACAGATACGCAGTATTTT.

This sequence joins TRBV7-9 and TRBJ1-6, with D uncertain. Germline values: CDR1 SEHNR, CDR2 FQNEAQ (reference sequence). This CDR3 has 14 amino acids. The V gene lost 3 bases and the J gene lost 10 bases, with 13 bases spanning the gap. This chain's CDR3 is CASSFEGMESPLHF. The CDR3, as DNA: TGTGCCAGCAGCTTTGAGGGAATGGAATCACCCCTCCACTTT.

The sample holds one count of this clone. The rearrangement uses TRBV27 and TRBJ2-3; maybe TRBD2 (5 bases). This CDR3 is 15 amino acids long. Trimming took off 8 bases at V and 1 base at J, with 16 bases between the two ends. Germline CDR1 and CDR2: MNHEY and SMNVEV (reference sequence). For the CDR3, the DNA is TGTGCCAGCTCGGAGGCACCTAGTCGCACAGATACGCAGTATTTT. It specifies CASSEAPSRTDTQYF.